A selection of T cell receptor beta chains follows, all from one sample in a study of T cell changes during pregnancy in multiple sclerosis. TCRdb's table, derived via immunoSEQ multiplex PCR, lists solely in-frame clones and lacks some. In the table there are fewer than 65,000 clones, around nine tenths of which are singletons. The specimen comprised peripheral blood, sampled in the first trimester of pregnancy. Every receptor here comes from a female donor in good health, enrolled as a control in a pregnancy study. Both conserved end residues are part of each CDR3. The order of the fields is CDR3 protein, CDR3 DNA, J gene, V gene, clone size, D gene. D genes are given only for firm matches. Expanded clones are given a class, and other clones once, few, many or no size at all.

CASGLKPGGQETQYF | TGTGCTAGTGGTTTAAAGCCGGGGGGACAAGAGACCCAGTACTTC | TRBJ2-5 | TRBV12-5 | once | TRBD2
CASNQREGQGEQFF | TGTGCCAGCAACCAGCGGGAGGGCCAGGGAGAGCAGTTCTTC | TRBJ2-1 | TRBV2 | few | TRBD2
CASSSPRGQGTYEQYF | TGTGCCAGCAGCTCCCCCCGGGGACAGGGAACCTACGAGCAGTACTTC | TRBJ2-7 | TRBV7-2 | - | TRBD1
CASSLGLRGVYNEQFF | TGTGCCAGCAGCTTAGGCCTCAGGGGAGTCTACAATGAGCAGTTCTTC | TRBJ2-1 | TRBV13 | - | -
CASSYSGLAEYNEQFF | TGTGCCAGCAGTTACTCGGGGTTAGCGGAATACAATGAGCAGTTCTTC | TRBJ2-1 | TRBV6-6 | - | -
CASSVDRGEQYF | TGTGCCAGCAGCGTAGATCGGGGCGAGCAGTACTTC | TRBJ2-7 | TRBV9 | - | -
CASSYTGTVYNEQFF | TGTGCCAGCAGCTACACCGGGACAGTCTACAATGAGCAGTTCTTC | TRBJ2-1 | TRBV6-6 | - | TRBD1
CASSQGRADEQYF | TGTGCCAGCAGCCAGGGGCGGGCCGACGAGCAGTACTTC | TRBJ2-7 | TRBV11-2 | - | -
CAIGTGTYEQYF | TGTGCCATCGGGACAGGCACCTACGAGCAGTACTTC | TRBJ2-7 | TRBV10-3 | - | TRBD1
CASSLEKTMFYEQYF | TGTGCCAGCAGCTTAGAAAAGACTATGTTCTACGAGCAGTACTTC | TRBJ2-7 | TRBV7-6 | - | -
CASSPDRGYTEAFF | TGTGCCAGCAGTCCCGACAGAGGATACACTGAAGCTTTCTTT | TRBJ1-1 | TRBV2 | - | -
CASSDGQGAGELFF | TGTGCCAGCAGTGACGGACAGGGGGCCGGGGAGCTGTTTTTT | TRBJ2-2 | TRBV6-4 | many | TRBD1
CATLAGQGREAFF | TGTGCCACGTTAGCGGGACAGGGTCGTGAAGCTTTCTTT | TRBJ1-1 | TRBV6-6 | - | TRBD1
CASSLRRVTSGGLSYEQYF | TGTGCCAGCAGCTTGAGACGTGTGACTAGCGGGGGCCTCTCCTACGAGCAGTACTTC | TRBJ2-7 | TRBV5-4 | - | TRBD2
CASSLEDNYGYTF | TGTGCCAGCAGCTTAGAGGATAACTATGGCTACACCTTC | TRBJ1-2 | TRBV7-3 | - | -
CASSLDGLAGVNEQFF | TGTGCCAGCAGCTTGGATGGACTAGCGGGAGTCAATGAGCAGTTCTTC | TRBJ2-1 | TRBV5-5 | - | TRBD2
CASSRGQGQGLTSYEQYF | TGTGCCAGCTCACGAGGACAGGGACAAGGACTCACCTCTTACGAGCAGTACTTC | TRBJ2-7 | TRBV18 | - | TRBD1
CASSSGQDSPLHF | TGCGCCAGCAGTTCGGGACAGGATTCACCCCTCCACTTT | TRBJ1-6 | TRBV5-1 | few | TRBD1
CASSLGGRLQETQYF | TGTGCCAGCAGTTTAGGCGGGAGGCTCCAAGAGACCCAGTACTTC | TRBJ2-5 | TRBV28 | - | TRBD2
CASSPYADALRDEQYF | TGTGCCAGCAGCCCCTACGCTGACGCACTCCGGGACGAGCAGTACTTC | TRBJ2-7 | TRBV7-9 | - | -
CASGTGRFVETQYF | TGCGCCAGCGGGACAGGACGTTTTGTGGAGACCCAGTACTTC | TRBJ2-5 | TRBV5-1 | - | TRBD1
CASSLGFGTDLEAFF | TGTGCCAGCAGCTTGGGTTTTGGGACAGACCTTGAAGCTTTCTTT | TRBJ1-1 | TRBV5-4 | - | TRBD1
CASAPGAGIYNEQFF | TGTGCCAGCGCCCCAGGAGCGGGGATCTACAATGAGCAGTTCTTC | TRBJ2-1 | TRBV9 | - | TRBD2
CASSLQGRANTEAFF | TGTGCCAGCAGTTTACAGGGTCGGGCGAACACTGAAGCTTTCTTT | TRBJ1-1 | TRBV27 | - | -
CASSLATGAPYTF | TGCGCCAGCAGCTTGGCCACAGGGGCCCCCTACACCTTC | TRBJ1-2 | TRBV5-1 | - | TRBD1
CSVGSGLRNQPQHF | TGCAGCGTTGGGTCGGGGTTGCGCAATCAGCCCCAGCATTTT | TRBJ1-5 | TRBV29-1 | - | -
CASSPGSGTEAFF | TGTGCCAGCTCACCAGGGTCGGGGACTGAAGCTTTCTTT | TRBJ1-1 | TRBV18 | - | -
CASSLRREGSYEQYF | TGTGCCAGCAGCTTGCGGCGGGAGGGGTCCTACGAGCAGTACTTC | TRBJ2-7 | TRBV5-4 | once | TRBD2
CARVYRGNGYTF | TGTGCCAGGGTTTACAGGGGCAATGGCTACACCTTC | TRBJ1-2 | TRBV2 | - | TRBD1
CASSVAFPGSGGYTF | TGTGCCAGCAGCGTAGCATTTCCGGGGTCCGGGGGCTACACCTTC | TRBJ1-2 | TRBV9 | - | -
CASNVGGPGNTIYF | TGTGCCAGCAACGTAGGGGGCCCTGGAAACACCATATATTTT | TRBJ1-3 | TRBV6-5 | - | TRBD1
CASSLAPQGVAGANVLTF | TGTGCCAGCAGCTTAGCGCCACAGGGGGTAGCGGGGGCCAACGTCCTGACTTTC | TRBJ2-6 | TRBV7-9 | - | TRBD1
CASSGPMTSGSETQYF | TGTGCCAGCAGTGGACCCATGACTAGCGGGAGTGAGACCCAGTACTTC | TRBJ2-5 | TRBV2 | - | TRBD2
CASTLAGSAYEQYF | TGCGCCAGCACTCTAGCGGGATCTGCCTACGAGCAGTACTTC | TRBJ2-7 | TRBV10-2 | - | TRBD2
CASSSRAGSKNQPQHF | TGTGCCAGCAGCTCGAGGGCAGGATCTAAGAATCAGCCCCAGCATTTT | TRBJ1-5 | TRBV5-6 | - | -
CASSAQGAIITGELFF | TGTGCCAGCAGCGCACAGGGGGCGATTATCACCGGGGAGCTGTTTTTT | TRBJ2-2 | TRBV5-6 | - | TRBD1
CASSSTSGRPYNEQFF | TGCGCCAGCAGTTCGACTAGCGGGAGGCCCTACAATGAGCAGTTCTTC | TRBJ2-1 | TRBV5-1 | - | TRBD2
CASSLEEYTTDTQYF | TGTGCCAGCAGCTTGGAGGAGTATACCACAGATACGCAGTATTTT | TRBJ2-3 | TRBV5-5 | - | -
CASSVGGGRTYEQYF | TGTGCCAGCAGCGTAGGAGGTGGGAGGACCTACGAGCAGTACTTC | TRBJ2-7 | TRBV9 | - | -
CASSYGSGGAFF | TGTGCCAGCAGTTACGGGAGCGGAGGAGCTTTCTTT | TRBJ1-1 | TRBV6-6 | - | -
CAISVNRQGHEQFF | TGTGCCATCAGTGTAAATCGACAGGGACATGAGCAGTTCTTC | TRBJ2-1 | TRBV10-3 | - | TRBD1
CASSLRDTLNEQYF | TGTGCCAGCAGTTTGAGGGACACCTTAAATGAGCAGTACTTC | TRBJ2-7 | TRBV27 | - | -